This TCR beta chain is drawn from a study of blood T cell repertoires in COVID-19. Study overall: Sources were T cells, B-cell-depleted T cells, or PBMCs; the material itself was cDNA or gDNA.

Original analysis: How many nucleated cells were present was estimated from reference gene primer amplification. Repertoires were generated with immunoSEQ multiplex PCR, while TCRdb's copy carries only in-frame clones and drops some. The V and J calls and clone size come from that table; D and trimming were worked out from the DNA. The sample carries some 130,000 clones, roughly 90% recorded once. CDR1 and CDR2 from the germline V gene are SGHRS and YFSETQ. The CDR3 is 16 residues long. Trimming took 0 bases from V and 7 from J, leaving 16 bases between them. Sequences were obtained from peripheral blood. The sequence derives from a man in his 70s with active COVID-19. The chain combines TRBV5-1 with TRBJ1-4; possibly TRBD1 for D (5 bases). The chain's CDR3 is CASSLGTRDSREKLFF. CDR3 nucleotide sequence: TGCGCCAGCAGCTTGGGAACCCGGGACTCCCGTGAAAAACTGTTTTTT.